Each of the 26 T cell receptor beta chains below was sequenced from the same sample in a study of blood T cells in healthy people across ages (dated by TCRdb to between 2015 and 2017). The library was built by means of 5' RACE. The sequencer listed for this sample is Illumina HiSeq 2500. A second 7 to 11 cycle PCR used a sample-barcoded 5' primer and a J-beta primer mix. The public reads were quality trimmed at Q25 with fastp and then assembled into clones with MiXCR by TCRdb, keeping productive beta chains. Every CDR3 protein is listed once, alongside the most common genes and DNA of its rows. For this sample there are 1 million to 1.2 million distinct CDR3 sequences; more than 30% appear just once. The ten top clones hold 10% to 15% of the sample. Material for sequencing was blood. Every receptor here comes from a man younger than 30 in good health.

As concerns this clonotype: A read error may account for a junction end that differs from germline. The chain combines TRBV20-1 with TRBJ1-2; D gene unclear. The CDR3 contains 16 residues. Germline V gene lookup returns CDR1 DFQATT and CDR2 SNEGSKA (reference sequence). DNA for the CDR3: TGCAGTGCTAGAGATGAGGCAGCGGGAATTTCGGATGGCCACACCTTC. Its translation is CSARDEAAGISDGHTF.

In this sample, this clonotype turned up a few times. The rearrangement joins TRBV7-2 to TRBJ1-4; D unclear. V shed 1 base and J shed 7 bases, with 10 bases lying between them. The CDR3 extends over 14 amino acids. Germline V gene sequence: CDR1 SGHTA, CDR2 FQGNSA. The CDR3 coding sequence is TGTGCCAGCAGCTTAGACAAAAGGGTTGAAAAACTGTTTTTT. Translation gives CASSLDKRVEKLFF. Full variable domain (rest looked up from reference TRBV7-2 and TRBJ1-4): GAGVSQSPSNKVTEKGKDVELRCDPISGHTALYWYRQSLGQGLEFLIYFQGNSAPDKSGLPSDRFSAERTGGSVSTLTIQRTQQEDSAVYLCASSLDKRVEKLFFGSGTQLSVL.

This rearrangement joins TRBV7-9 to TRBJ1-4; D not resolved. Trimming left V 2 bases short and J 6 bases short, with 10 bases between. The germline CDR1 and CDR2 sequences are SEHNR and FQNEAQ (reference sequence). This CDR3 is built from 14 residues. CDR3 amino acids: CASSLRGSDEKLFF. The CDR3 DNA is TGTGCCAGCAGCTTACGAGGTAGCGATGAAAAACTGTTTTTT.

In this sample, this clonotype turned up a few times. The CDR3 DNA reads TGCGCCAGCAGCCAAGGGGTAGGGATTGACACTGAAGCTTTCTTT. It translates to CASSQGVGIDTEAFF. The chain joins TRBV4-3 to TRBJ1-1; D unclear. V lost 1 base and J 3 bases, leaving 12 bases between the germline ends. This CDR3 is 15 amino acids long. The germline V gene has CDR1 LGHNA and CDR2 YSLEER.

This clonotype has more than one count but fewer than ten. The chain carries TRBV14 and TRBJ1-1; weak D call: TRBD1 (5 bases). The CDR3 spans 15 residues. Trimming took 6 bases from V and 0 from J, leaving 14 bases between them. From germline, CDR1 is SGHDN and CDR2 FVKESK. The CDR3 nucleotides are TGTGCCAGCAGTCGGCGGGGGGTAATGAACACTGAAGCTTTCTTT. This sequence encodes CASSRRGVMNTEAFF. Looking up the rest from reference TRBV14 and TRBJ1-1 gives the full variable domain: EAGVTQFPSHSVIEKGQTVTLRCDPISGHDNLYWYRRVMGKEIKFLLHFVKESKQDESGMPNNRFLAERTGGTYSTLKVQPAELEDSGVYFCASSRRGVMNTEAFFGQGTRLTVV.

The J gene is TRBJ2-7, the V gene TRBV6-5, with 7 bases matching TRBD1. V lost 0 bases to trimming and J lost 5 bases; unmatched junction nucleotides: 10. CDR3 size: 16 residues. Germline CDR1 reads MNHEY; CDR2 reads SVGAGI. CDR3 region: CASSYSKDEGGHEQYF. CDR3 nucleotides: TGTGCCAGCAGTTACTCGAAGGATGAAGGGGGCCACGAGCAGTACTTC.

V usage is TRBV9 and J usage is TRBJ1-1; TRBD1 agrees at 8 bases. CDR1 SGDLS and CDR2 YYNGEE come from the germline V gene. This CDR3 has 15 residues. Trimming cost V 3 bases and J 3 bases; bases outside gene matches: 7. The CDR3 sequence: CASSEATGADTEAFF. The CDR3 nucleotides read TGTGCCAGCAGCGAGGCGACAGGGGCAGACACTGAAGCTTTCTTT.

The rearrangement uses TRBV20-1 and TRBJ1-6; D is perhaps TRBD1 (5 bases). V was pared by 6 bases and J by 10 bases, with 19 bases between. The CDR3 loop spans 14 amino acids. Germline lookup yields CDR1 DFQATT and CDR2 SNEGSKA (reference sequence). CDR3 DNA: TGCAGTGCAGGAACCCAGGGAAGGCCGTCACCCCTCCACTTT. As protein: CSAGTQGRPSPLHF.

A remark on this clonotype: An end of the junction differs from the germline gene, which may be a read error. The rearrangement joins TRBV29-1 to TRBJ2-1; TRBD2 is a possible D gene (5 bases). This CDR3 is 12 amino acids long. The germline gives CDR1 SQVTM, CDR2 ANQGSEA. The CDR3 sequence: CGVVREYNEQFF. The CDR3 DNA follows: TGCGGCGTTGTAAGGGAGTACAATGAGCAGTTCTTC.

This clonotype was seen a few times. V gene TRBV12-3 or TRBV12-4 combines with J gene TRBJ1-4; possibly TRBD1 for D (6 bases). Trimming shortened V by 5 bases and J by 8 bases, and 18 bases separated the two germline ends. CDR3 length equals 15 residues. The CDR3, as DNA: TGTGCCAGCAGTGGGGGGATCGTTCAGGGGGAAAAACTGTTTTTT. Its protein product is CASSGGIVQGEKLFF.

This clonotype occurred a few times. The chain combines TRBV3-1 with TRBJ1-1; TRBD1 matches 10 bases. This CDR3 has 16 amino acids. In germline, CDR1 is LGHDT, CDR2 YNNKEL (reference sequence). V lost 3 bases and J lost 6; bases outside the gene matches: 10. This CDR3 reads CASSHRGTGVLSEAFF. The CDR3 nucleotides are TGTGCCAGCAGCCACCGAGGGACAGGGGTTTTATCTGAAGCTTTCTTT.

This clonotype occurred a few times. V and J are TRBV11-2 and TRBJ2-2, with 9 bases identical to TRBD2. The CDR3 is made up of 13 amino acids. With 1 base clipped from V and 13 bases from J, the junction kept 4 bases outside the gene matches. The germline V gene encodes CDR1 SGHAT and CDR2 FQNNGV. CDR3 in amino acids: CASSLGATSGLFF. DNA for the CDR3: TGTGCCAGCAGCTTAGGTGCGACTAGCGGGCTGTTTTTT. Complete variable domain (other parts from reference TRBV11-2 and TRBJ2-2): EAGVAQSPRYKIIEKRQSVAFWCNPISGHATLYWYQQILGQGPKLLIQFQNNGVVDDSQLPKDRFSAERLKGVDSTLKIQPAKLEDSAVYLCASSLGATSGLFFGEGSRLTVL.

This clonotype was found a few times. The chain joins TRBV4-3 to TRBJ2-7; D gene ambiguous. Per the germline V gene, CDR1 is LGHNA and CDR2 is YSLEER. This CDR3 has 16 residues. V was trimmed by 0 bases and J by 2 bases, leaving 14 bases between them. The CDR3 nucleotides read TGCGCCAGCAGCCAAGATCAGTGGCCTACGACCTACGAGCAGTACTTC. Protein: CASSQDQWPTTYEQYF.

This clonotype was recorded at least ten times. The chain links TRBV29-1 to TRBJ1-1; D is undetermined. The CDR3 contains 12 residues. Germline V gene data show CDR1 as SQVTM and CDR2 as ANQGSEA. V lost 4 bases and J 4 bases, leaving 10 bases between the germline ends. The CDR3: CSVGWAGTEAFF. CDR3 DNA sequence: TGCAGCGTTGGTTGGGCGGGCACTGAAGCTTTCTTT. Looking up the rest from reference TRBV29-1 and TRBJ1-1 gives the full variable domain: SAVISQKPSRDICQRGTSLTIQCQVDSQVTMMFWYRQQPGQSLTLIATANQGSEATYESGFVIDKFPISRPNLTFSTLTVSNMSPEDSSIYLCSVGWAGTEAFFGQGTRLTVV.

The chain carries TRBV6-5 and TRBJ1-4, with unresolved D. The V end lost 6 bases, the J end lost 0 bases, and 11 bases lay between the germline ends. The CDR3 is made up of 15 amino acids. Germline values: CDR1 MNHEY, CDR2 SVGAGI. The CDR3 DNA reads TGTGCCAGCAGCATCGGGGTCTCAACTAATGAAAAACTGTTTTTT. Translating gives CASSIGVSTNEKLFF.

The table lists this clonotype with a few counts. The genes are TRBV7-2 and TRBJ2-3; 10 positions match TRBD2. CDR1 and CDR2 from the germline V gene are SGHTA and FQGNSA. The CDR3 runs 18 residues. J lost 2 bases, V lost 7 bases, and 15 bases had no gene match. As DNA, the CDR3 is TGTGCCAGCAATCTTGGGGTCACTAGCGGGATAAACACAGATACGCAGTATTTT. Translation: CASNLGVTSGINTDTQYF.

This clonotype was detected once. V and J are TRBV12-3 or TRBV12-4 and TRBJ2-2; D unresolved. The CDR3 consists of 11 residues. Trimming took 8 bases from V and 6 from J, leaving 7 bases between them. This CDR3 reads CASAESGELFF. The CDR3 DNA sequence: TGTGCCAGCGCTGAGTCCGGGGAGCTGTTTTTT.

The table lists this clonotype with a few counts. This chain connects TRBV5-1 to TRBJ1-4, with 10 bases aligning to TRBD1. Germline CDR1 reads SGHRS; CDR2 reads YFSETQ. J was trimmed by 8 bases and V by 9 bases; bases with no gene match: 13. The CDR3 is 15 residues long. The CDR3 nucleotides are TGCGCCACAAAAGCCCGGGGGACAGGGGACGAAAAACTGTTTTTT. It is translated as CATKARGTGDEKLFF.

The table lists this clonotype with many counts. This chain uses TRBV20-1 with TRBJ2-7, with a tentative D call TRBD1 (6 bases). Per the germline V gene, CDR1 is DFQATT and CDR2 is SNEGSKA (reference sequence). This CDR3 has 12 amino acids. Trimming cost V 3 bases and J 1 base, with 7 bases left between them. For the CDR3, the DNA is TGCAGTGCTAGCACAGGGTCCTACGAGCAGTACTTC. It translates to CSASTGSYEQYF.

Ten or more counts support this clonotype. The chain couples TRBV23-1 to TRBJ2-1; maybe TRBD2 (5 bases). TRBV23-1 is identified as an open reading frame with a role that is uncertain. The CDR3 covers 14 residues. V was trimmed by 4 bases and J by 0 bases, leaving 7 bases between them. CDR3 nucleotide sequence: TGCGCCAGCAGTCGGGAGAGCTCCTACAATGAGCAGTTCTTC. Residues: CASSRESSYNEQFF.

A few counts support this clonotype. The gene calls are TRBV4-3 and TRBJ1-1, with 7 bases aligning to TRBD1. Per the germline V gene, CDR1 is LGHNA and CDR2 is YSLEER. V shed 4 bases and J 1 base; nucleotides not matched to a gene: 3. The length of the CDR3 is 14 residues. CDR3 DNA sequence: TGCGCCAGCAGCCGAGGGGGCGCGAACACTGAAGCTTTCTTT. Translation gives CASSRGGANTEAFF.

This clonotype was detected a few times. The chain has TRBV5-1 and TRBJ2-1, with D hard to call. Germline values: CDR1 SGHRS, CDR2 YFSETQ. The CDR3 extends over 14 amino acids. Trimming left V 6 bases short and J 4 bases short, with 14 bases between. For the CDR3, the DNA is TGCGCCAGCATTCCGGACCTACCTTACAATGAGCAGTTCTTC. This translates into CASIPDLPYNEQFF.

This clonotype has a handful of counts. V is TRBV12-5 and J is TRBJ1-1; 9 bases are shared with TRBD1. Germline V lookup: CDR1 LGHNT, CDR2 FRNRAP. The CDR3 sequence is 16 residues long. V dropped 5 bases and J dropped 7; count of bases not matched to a gene: 14. The CDR3 region has the DNA TGTGCTAGTGGTCAAGCTACAGGGGGCGAAGGGAGTGAAGCTTTCTTT. Its translation is CASGQATGGEGSEAFF.

This rearrangement joins TRBV3-1 to TRBJ2-1; D possibly corresponds to TRBD1 (5 bases). TRBJ2-7 matches the DNA end more closely, so the J call is doubtful. This CDR3 contains 14 residues. Germline-derived CDR1 and CDR2 are LGHDT and YNNKEL (reference sequence). CDR3 bases: TGTGCCAGCAGCCACTCCACAGGTTCCAATGAGCAGTACTTC. This encodes CASSHSTGSNEQYF.

The chain uses TRBV7-2 and TRBJ2-3; 9 nucleotides line up with TRBD1. This CDR3 spans 15 amino acids. The V segment lost 5 bases and the J segment 5 bases; nucleotides outside the gene matches: 8. Germline CDR1 is SGHTA and CDR2 is FQGNSA. Written as DNA, the CDR3 is TGTGCCAGCAGCACCGGGACAGGGCGCCGAGATACGCAGTATTTT. Translated, it gives CASSTGTGRRDTQYF. The whole variable domain, filled in from reference TRBV7-2 and TRBJ2-3, reads GAGVSQSPSNKVTEKGKDVELRCDPISGHTALYWYRQSLGQGLEFLIYFQGNSAPDKSGLPSDRFSAERTGGSVSTLTIQRTQQEDSAVYLCASSTGTGRRDTQYFGPGTRLTVL.

In the case of this clonotype: The germline gene is not matched at one end of the junction; a read error may be the cause. In DNA, the CDR3 is TGTGCCAGCCGTTTAAACGGCAGGGCAGAGACCCAGTACTTC. It encodes CASRLNGRAETQYF. V gene TRBV27 combines with J gene TRBJ2-5; tentatively, D is TRBD1 (5 bases). There are 14 residues in the CDR3. CDR1 is MNHEY and CDR2 is SMNVEV in the germline V gene (reference sequence).